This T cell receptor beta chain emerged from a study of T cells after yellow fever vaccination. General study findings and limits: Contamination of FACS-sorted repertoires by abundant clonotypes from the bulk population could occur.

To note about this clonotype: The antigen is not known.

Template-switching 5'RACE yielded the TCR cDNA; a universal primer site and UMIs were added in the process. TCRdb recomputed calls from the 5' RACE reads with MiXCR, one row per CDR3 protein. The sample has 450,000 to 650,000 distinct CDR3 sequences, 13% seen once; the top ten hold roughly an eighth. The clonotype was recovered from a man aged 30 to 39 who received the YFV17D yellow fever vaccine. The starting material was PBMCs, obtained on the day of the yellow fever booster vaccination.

This chain's CDR3 is CASSLSTFGTGELFF. The DNA of the CDR3 is TGCGCCAGCAGCTTGAGCACTTTTGGCACCGGGGAGCTGTTTTTT. The chain is built from TRBV5-1 and TRBJ2-2; D unresolved. There are 15 residues in the CDR3. Trimming removed 1 base at V and 4 bases at J, with 11 bases between. CDR1 SGHRS and CDR2 YFSETQ come from the germline V gene.